The next 14 T cell receptor beta chains were all read from a single sample in a study of regulatory T cells in long-lasting Graves disease. CDR3-region Arm-PCR and iRepertoire HTBI primers produced the TCR beta libraries. MiXCR, applied by TCRdb to the multiplex PCR reads, yields one record per CDR3 protein. The data show fewer than 400,000 distinct CDR3 sequences, roughly 20% seen once. The time point was: persistent/refractory GD, antithyroid drugs over 5 years with positive TRAb. Researchers made the TCR library from RNA that was extracted from PBMCs. Sequenced here: peripheral blood mononuclear cells (PBMCs), sampled when the disease was refractory, from a patient treated with antithyroid drugs. The receptor source for this set is a female donor with Graves disease.

Notes on this clonotype: The conserved closing phenylalanine or tryptophan is absent in this CDR3, likely reflecting a read error. The rearrangement links TRBV10-2 to TRBJ2-7; TRBD2 matches 10 bases. The germline CDR1 and CDR2 sequences are WSHSY and SAAADI. J gave up 7 bases and V 8 bases, and 14 bases lay outside the gene matches. The CDR3 totals 15 residues. CDR3 bases: TGCGCCAGCGCGCCCGAAGGGCTAGCGGGAGAAGAGCAGTACCTC. Its translation: CASAPEGLAGEEQYL.

Regarding this clonotype: This may stem from a read error, because a much larger clone lies one nucleotide away. This chain links TRBV6-2 or TRBV6-3 with TRBJ1-1; D uncertain. CDR3 length equals 15 residues. Germline lookup yields CDR1 MNHEY and CDR2 SVGEGT. CDR3 DNA: TGTGCCAGCAGTGAAGCATCGGGGAGGGTCACTGAATCTTTCTTT. Residues: CASSEASGRVTESFF.

This clonotype was observed many times. The CDR3 is CASSLTGGGTQYF. CDR3 coding DNA: TGTGCCAGCAGTTTGACAGGGGGGGGGACCCAGTACTTC. The J gene is TRBJ2-5, the V gene TRBV6-5, with TRBD1 matching 9 bases. The CDR3 extends over 13 amino acids. The trim removed 4 bases at V and 7 bases at J, leaving 4 bases unmatched. Germline V lookup: CDR1 MNHEY, CDR2 SVGAGI.

This clonotype was detected a few times. The gene calls are TRBV20-1 and TRBJ2-7, with a tentative D call TRBD1 (6 bases). The CDR3 spans 13 residues. Trimming shortened V by 0 bases and J by 3 bases, and 9 bases separated the two germline ends. The V gene's germline CDR1 is DFQATT and CDR2 SNEGSKA (reference sequence). The DNA for the CDR3 is TGCAGTGCTAGAGATTCAGGGGACTACGAGCAGTACTTC. This gives the protein CSARDSGDYEQYF.

This clonotype was counted ten times or more. This chain connects TRBV12-3 or TRBV12-4 to TRBJ1-5; D is possibly TRBD1 (5 bases). CDR3 size: 15 residues. Trimming shortened V by 6 bases and J by 5 bases, and 17 bases separated the two germline ends. The DNA of the CDR3 is TGTGCCAGCAGCGGCGAGGGAGGGGTTCATCAGCCCCAGCATTTT. It codes for CASSGEGGVHQPQHF.

This CDR3 is CASSFRVDGEKLFF. Here the CDR3 DNA reads TGTGCCAGCAGCTTCCGCGTGGACGGGGAAAAACTGTTTTTT. The chain joins TRBV7-9 to TRBJ1-4; D gene unclear. The CDR3 runs 14 residues. CDR1 and CDR2 from the germline V gene are SEHNR and FQNEAQ (reference sequence). V was pared by 3 bases and J by 8 bases, with 13 bases between.

Concerning this clonotype itself: A much larger clone differs by one base, so this may be a read error. The V and J genes are TRBV16 and TRBJ1-4; weak D call: TRBD1 (6 bases). CDR3 size: 16 residues. Germline V gene data show CDR1 as KGHSY and CDR2 as FQNENV. V was cut by 3 bases and J by 0 bases, with 11 bases left in between. The CDR3 nucleotides are TGTGCCAGCAGCCAGAGGGGGGGTGCAACTAATGAAAAACTGTTTTTT. Its protein is CASSQRGGATNEKLFF.

V is TRBV19 and J is TRBJ2-3; 8 positions match TRBD1. J lost 4 bases, V lost 4 bases, and 7 bases had no gene match. The CDR3 runs 15 residues. Germline V lookup: CDR1 LNHDA, CDR2 SQIVND (reference sequence). The CDR3 sequence is CASSTPIQGADTQYF. CDR3 DNA: TGTGCCAGTAGTACCCCGATACAGGGGGCAGATACGCAGTATTTT.

This clonotype has only a few counts. This chain connects TRBV29-1 to TRBJ2-2, with D uncertain. The germline V gene has CDR1 SQVTM and CDR2 ANQGSEA. The CDR3 loop spans 12 amino acids. The V end was cut by 6 bases, the J end by 4 bases, with 9 bases between. The CDR3 region is CSVLGSTGELFF. The CDR3 bases are TGCAGCGTCCTTGGCTCCACCGGGGAGCTGTTTTTT.

This clonotype was counted only a few times. V usage is TRBV4-1 and J usage is TRBJ2-7; 8 bases are shared with TRBD2. The J segment lost 2 bases and the V segment lost 4 bases, leaving 4 bases of the junction unmatched. The CDR3 spans 14 residues. The germline V gene encodes CDR1 MGHRA and CDR2 YSYEKL. For the CDR3, the DNA is TGCGCCAGCAGCCCCAGACTAGCGACCTACGAGCAGTACTTC. This codes for CASSPRLATYEQYF.

The rearrangement uses TRBV29-1 and TRBJ1-1; D is unresolved. The CDR3 sequence is 11 residues long. Germline V gene data show CDR1 as SQVTM and CDR2 as ANQGSEA. Trimming removed 7 bases from V and 7 bases from J, with 13 bases in between. The CDR3, as DNA: TGCAGCGCGGTGGTAGGCAGTGAAGCTTTCTTT. The encoded protein is CSAVVGSEAFF.

The table lists this clonotype with many counts. The chain carries TRBV28 and TRBJ2-4; tentatively, D is TRBD2 (5 bases). The CDR3 is 16 residues long. Trimming removed 7 bases at V and 4 bases at J, with 20 bases between. Germline loops: CDR1 MDHEN, CDR2 SYDVKM. This CDR3 reads CASTPLTVGGKNIQYF. The CDR3 nucleotides are TGTGCCAGCACTCCACTTACCGTGGGCGGGAAAAACATTCAGTACTTC. The full variable domain, with the rest looked up from reference TRBV28 and TRBJ2-4, is DVKVTQSSRYLVKRTGEKVFLECVQDMDHENMFWYRQDPGLGLRLIYFSYDVKMKEKGDIPEGYSVSREKKERFSLILESASTNQTSMYLCASTPLTVGGKNIQYFGAGTRLSVL.

V and J are TRBV6-2 or TRBV6-3 and TRBJ1-1, with a possible D match to TRBD1 (6 bases). The CDR3 length is 17 residues. Per germline, CDR1 MNHEY and CDR2 SVGEGT. V was pared by 5 bases and J by 6 bases, with 25 bases between. The CDR3 sequence: CASSPPGKGGGRAEAFF. The CDR3 bases are TGTGCCAGCAGTCCCCCAGGGAAAGGGGGAGGACGAGCTGAAGCTTTCTTT.

The CDR3 region has the DNA TGTGCCAGCAGCTTAGAGGAAGGAGGGGGCACCTACGAGCAGTACTTC. The encoded protein is CASSLEEGGGTYEQYF. V usage is TRBV7-9 and J usage is TRBJ2-7, with D possibly matching TRBD1 (7 bases). Trimming cost V 1 base and J 2 bases, with 15 bases left between them. Germline V gene lookup returns CDR1 SEHNR and CDR2 FQNEAQ (reference sequence). This CDR3 is 16 amino acids long. The variable domain in full, with the rest retrieved from reference TRBV7-9 and TRBJ2-7, is DTGVSQNPRHKITKRGQNVTFRCDPISEHNRLYWYRQTLGQGPEFLTYFQNEAQLEKSRLLSDRFSAERPKGSFSTLEIQRTEQGDSAMYLCASSLEEGGGTYEQYFGPGTRLTVT.